This TCR beta chain was sequenced in a study of OX40 agonist ivuxolimab in advanced cancers. Study results and caveats: Within 6 weeks, CD4+ and CD8+ blood T cells expanded clonally at 0.1 to 3.0 mg/kg. Among T cells, CD8+ cells averaged more expanded clones than CD4+ cells. With doses of 0.1-3.0 mg/kg, partial responders showed among the lowest clonal expansion.

About this clone itself: Its target is not known.

Generated by immunoSEQ multiplex PCR, the TCRdb table keeps only in-frame clones and is missing some. This table has 2,500 to 3,000 clones, 78% appearing once. The V gene lost 1 base and the J gene lost 0 bases, with 13 bases spanning the gap. Germline V gene lookup returns CDR1 SGHVS and CDR2 FQNEAQ. The CDR3 sequence is 16 residues long. The chain joins TRBV7-8 to TRBJ2-7, with a tentative D call TRBD2 (7 bases). The specimen was CD4+ or CD8+ T cells sorted from blood, collected in a trial of the OX40 agonist ivuxolimab. This sequence originates from an adult with an advanced solid tumor such as melanoma, head and neck, liver or kidney cancer. This chain's CDR3 is CASSLDRGALSYEQYF. The CDR3, as DNA: TGTGCCAGCAGCTTAGATCGGGGGGCCCTCTCCTACGAGCAGTACTTC.